This TCR beta chain was recorded in a study of human T cells and chemical hapten exposure. Study-wide context: Sensitization used 2% DPC on roughly 2 cm by roughly 2 cm upper inner arm skin. Throughout the roughly 22-week study, diphenylcyclopropenone was applied weekly to the patients' scalps.

General study results and limits: Patch test score rose with PT1 expanded TCRs, significant at 8, 16, 32, not 4.

Individual cDNA molecules received unique molecular identifiers in the library. MiXCR was run by TCRdb on the RACE reads, yielding one entry per CDR3 protein. The table includes about 82,000 distinct CDR3 sequences, about 10% detected once. Trimming took 3 bases from V and 7 from J, leaving 16 bases between them. Germline lookup yields CDR1 SQVTM and CDR2 ANQGSEA. CDR3 length equals 14 residues. As to time point: patch test 1, 2 weeks after DPC sensitization. The treatment was: therapeutic diphenylcyclopropenone sensitization with weekly scalp DPC. This clonotype was seen more than once but under ten times. Its antigen is not known.

Sample: whole blood, taken in connection with sensitization to the hapten diphenylcyclopropenone (DPC). The TCR sequence derives from a woman aged 45-65 years with alopecia areata. Some clones in this sample may be carry-over from other donors' samples. V usage is TRBV29-1 and J usage is TRBJ2-4; D gene uncertain. The CDR3 DNA sequence: TGCAGCGTTGATTCGGCAACTTCAGCGAACATTCAGTACTTC. Its translation: CSVDSATSANIQYF. The full variable domain, in which reference TRBV29-1 and TRBJ2-4 provide the parts outside the CDR3, is SAVISQKPSRDICQRGTSLTIQCQVDSQVTMMFWYRQQPGQSLTLIATANQGSEATYESGFVIDKFPISRPNLTFSTLTVSNMSPEDSSIYLCSVDSATSANIQYFGAGTRLSVL.